The source of this T cell receptor beta chain is a study of patients and donors after allogeneic stem cell transplantation. The CDR3 sequence is 13 residues long. Trimming stripped 3 bases from V and 8 bases from J, with 11 bases between. Germline lookup yields CDR1 MDHEN and CDR2 SYDVKM. TCRdb redid the calling of the RT-PCR reads with MiXCR, one entry per CDR3 protein. The sample includes around 160,000 distinct CDR3 sequences, roughly 30% of them seen just once. The V and J genes are TRBV28 and TRBJ2-1; D perhaps matches TRBD1 (6 bases). The sequenced sample was blood, either unsorted or a sorted T cell fraction (not recorded which). This sequence was found in a human donor who was either an allogeneic HSCT recipient or a stem cell or donor lymphocyte infusion donor (not recorded which). It is not recorded whose cells these are; they may come from a transplant donor. CDR3 region: CASSFTGSDEQFF. DNA for the CDR3: TGTGCCAGCAGTTTTACAGGGTCAGATGAGCAGTTCTTC. Full variable domain (rest looked up from reference TRBV28 and TRBJ2-1): DVKVTQSSRYLVKRTGEKVFLECVQDMDHENMFWYRQDPGLGLRLIYFSYDVKMKEKGDIPEGYSVSREKKERFSLILESASTNQTSMYLCASSFTGSDEQFFGPGTRLTVL.